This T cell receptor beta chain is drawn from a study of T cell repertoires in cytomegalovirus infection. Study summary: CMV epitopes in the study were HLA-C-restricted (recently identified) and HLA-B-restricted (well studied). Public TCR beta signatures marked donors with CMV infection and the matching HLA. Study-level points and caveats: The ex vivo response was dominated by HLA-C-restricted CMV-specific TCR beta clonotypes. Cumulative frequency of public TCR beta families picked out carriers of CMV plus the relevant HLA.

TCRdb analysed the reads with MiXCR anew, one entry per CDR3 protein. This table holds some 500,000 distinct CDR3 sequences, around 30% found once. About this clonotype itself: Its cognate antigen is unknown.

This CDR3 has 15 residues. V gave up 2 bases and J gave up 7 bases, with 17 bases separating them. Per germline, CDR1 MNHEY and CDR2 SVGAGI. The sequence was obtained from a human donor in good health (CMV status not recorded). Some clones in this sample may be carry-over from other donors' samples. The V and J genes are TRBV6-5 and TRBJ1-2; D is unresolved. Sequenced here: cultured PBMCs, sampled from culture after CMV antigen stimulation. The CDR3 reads CASSYEGGRVGGYTF. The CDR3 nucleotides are TGTGCCAGCAGTTACGAAGGAGGGAGGGTAGGTGGCTACACCTTC.